These T cell receptor beta chains were read from a single sample in a study of shared clonotypes between healthy human individuals. Clones were read by immunoSEQ multiplex PCR, and TCRdb kept only the in-frame ones, dropping some. The data show over a million clones, 95% to 99% seen once. What was sequenced was naive CD4+ T cells sorted from blood. These TCRs come from a man under 40 in good health. The CDR3 runs from the conserved cysteine through the conserved F or W. Fields, in order: D gene, CDR3 length, J gene, clone size, V gene, CDR3 protein, CDR3 DNA. A D gene is named only where the DNA matches it firmly. Where a row states a size, it is once, few, many or the class of an expanded clone; other rows omit it.

TRBD1 | 15 | TRBJ2-7 | . | TRBV6-1 | CASSLGQGFAYEQYF | TGTGCCAGCAGCTTAGGACAGGGGTTTGCCTACGAGCAGTACTTC
. | 14 | TRBJ2-7 | . | TRBV7-9 | CASTPWTRAYEQYF | TGTGCCAGCACCCCCTGGACACGGGCCTACGAGCAGTACTTC
TRBD1 | 15 | TRBJ2-5 | . | TRBV5-6 | CASSSGTAGRATQYF | TGTGCCAGCAGCTCGGGGACAGCCGGCAGAGCGACCCAGTACTTC
. | 15 | TRBJ2-7 | . | TRBV19 | CASSIAPTTTEEQYF | TGTGCCAGTAGTATTGCCCCAACGACTACGGAGGAGCAGTACTTC
. | 16 | TRBJ2-5 | . | TRBV9 | CASSVGQGSAGETQYF | TGTGCCAGCAGCGTAGGGCAGGGATCGGCCGGAGAGACCCAGTACTTC
. | 17 | TRBJ2-1 | . | TRBV27 | CASSLSIMGWGRNEQFF | TGTGCCAGCAGTTTATCGATAATGGGGTGGGGTCGCAATGAGCAGTTCTTC
TRBD2 | 15 | TRBJ2-1 | once | TRBV7-9 | CASSPPRLALREQFF | TGTGCCAGCAGCCCCCCTAGACTAGCCTTGAGGGAGCAGTTCTTC
. | 13 | TRBJ1-1 | . | TRBV6-5 | CASSLDRTTEAFF | TGTGCCAGCAGCCTCGACAGGACCACTGAAGCTTTCTTT
. | 11 | TRBJ2-3 | . | TRBV19 | CASTQTDTQYF | TGTGCCAGTACCCAGACAGATACGCAGTATTTT
. | 14 | TRBJ1-5 | . | TRBV10-3 | CAISASHREQPQHF | TGTGCCATCAGTGCTTCGCACAGGGAACAGCCCCAGCATTTT
. | 10 | TRBJ2-1 | . | TRBV20-1 | CSAFKREQFF | TGCAGTGCTTTTAAAAGGGAGCAGTTCTTC
. | 15 | TRBJ2-1 | . | TRBV5-8 | CASSSGSYSYNEQFF | TGTGCCAGCAGCTCCGGGTCCTACTCCTACAATGAGCAGTTCTTC
TRBD2 | 17 | TRBJ2-1 | . | TRBV29-1 | CSFPNSRLAGAYNEQFF | TGCTCTTTTCCCAATAGTAGACTAGCGGGAGCTTACAATGAGCAGTTCTTC
. | 15 | TRBJ1-1 | . | TRBV7-9 | CASSLLRKSGTEAFF | TGTGCCAGCAGCTTATTGAGGAAAAGCGGGACTGAAGCTTTCTTT
TRBD1 | 15 | TRBJ2-5 | . | TRBV7-7 | CASSLARGFQETQYF | TGTGCTAGCAGCTTAGCCAGGGGGTTTCAAGAGACCCAGTACTTC
. | 15 | TRBJ1-2 | . | TRBV7-9 | CASSLDREINYGYTF | TGTGCCAGCAGCTTAGACAGGGAGATTAACTATGGCTACACCTTC
TRBD2 | 15 | TRBJ2-3 | . | TRBV10-3 | CAISGGGGPTDTQYF | TGTGCCATCAGTGGGGGGGGAGGACCGACGGATACGCAGTATTTT
. | 11 | TRBJ1-1 | . | TRBV6-1 | CASRDQSEAFF | TGTGCCAGCAGGGACCAGAGTGAAGCTTTCTTT
TRBD1 | 13 | TRBJ2-7 | . | TRBV28 | CASDRGLSYEQYF | TGTGCCAGCGACAGGGGGCTAAGCTACGAGCAGTACTTC
. | 14 | TRBJ2-7 | . | TRBV25-1 | CASTGGTSLYEQYF | TGTGCCAGCACCGGGGGCACATCCCTCTACGAGCAGTACTTC
TRBD2 | 14 | TRBJ2-7 | once | TRBV7-9 | CASSLLAGSNEQYF | TGTGCCAGCAGCTTGCTAGCGGGAAGCAACGAGCAGTACTTC
TRBD1 | 15 | TRBJ2-7 | . | TRBV25-1 | CASSPQTGGAHEQYF | TGTGCCAGCAGTCCACAGACAGGGGGGGCCCACGAGCAGTACTTC
. | 16 | TRBJ2-7 | . | TRBV19 | CASSMMAGSRTNEQYF | TGTGCCAGTAGTATGATGGCTGGGTCCCGGACGAACGAGCAGTACTTC
. | 14 | TRBJ2-7 | . | TRBV11-2 | CASSFLWQGGEQYF | .
TRBD1 | 17 | TRBJ2-3 | . | TRBV5-1 | CASSSFPGTGISDTQYF | TGCGCCAGCAGCTCATTCCCCGGGACAGGGATCTCAGATACGCAGTATTTT
TRBD1 | 14 | TRBJ1-2 | . | TRBV30 | CAWEYHRTGGGYTF | TGTGCCTGGGAATACCATCGGACAGGGGGTGGCTACACCTTC
TRBD1 | 14 | TRBJ2-1 | . | TRBV25-1 | CASSRDSSYNEQFF | TGTGCCAGCAGCCGGGACAGCTCCTACAATGAGCAGTTCTTC
. | 11 | TRBJ2-1 | . | TRBV5-1 | CASGDSNEQFF | TGCGCCAGCGGCGACAGCAATGAGCAGTTCTTC
TRBD1 | 15 | TRBJ2-5 | . | TRBV9 | CASSARGDRVETQYF | TGTGCCAGCAGCGCACGAGGGGACAGGGTGGAGACCCAGTACTTC
. | 13 | TRBJ1-3 | . | TRBV10-3 | CAISDGSGNTIYF | TGTGCCATCAGCGATGGGTCTGGAAACACCATATATTTT
TRBD2 | 20 | TRBJ2-1 | . | TRBV4-1 | CASSQGGRSVREGTYNEQFF | TGCGCCAGCAGCCAAGGCGGACGGTCTGTCCGGGAGGGGACTTACAATGAGCAGTTCTTC
. | 13 | TRBJ2-7 | . | TRBV5-5 | CASSLAGLYEQYF | TGTGCCAGCAGCTTGGCGGGTCTCTACGAGCAGTACTTC
. | 18 | TRBJ2-7 | . | TRBV7-5 | CVRSEEPLAVRASYEQYF | TGTGTCAGAAGCGAAGAGCCCCTTGCGGTCCGGGCCTCCTACGAGCAGTACTTC
TRBD1 | 16 | TRBJ2-3 | . | TRBV7-9 | CASSSRDRGIGDTQYF | TGTGCCAGCAGCTCCCGGGACAGGGGGATTGGGGATACGCAGTATTTT
TRBD2 | 14 | TRBJ2-5 | . | TRBV25-1 | CASTASGRQETQYF | TGTGCCAGCACTGCTAGCGGGCGACAAGAGACCCAGTACTTC